The present T cell receptor beta chain was sequenced within a study of T cell responses to AZD1222 COVID-19 vaccine. Points from the study as a whole: Seropositive status at baseline applied to only a handful of AZD1222 recipients. Spike-specific TCRs gained breadth and depth after people received two AZD1222 doses.

Investigators merged groups given second doses at roughly 4 or roughly 12 weeks. Data came from immunoSEQ multiplex PCR; TCRdb stores just in-frame clones and leaves some out. The data show about 110,000 clones, 75% to 95% seen once. About this clone itself: The antigen is not known.

CDR3 length equals 14 residues. Germline lookup yields CDR1 SEHNR and CDR2 FQNEAQ (reference sequence). The V and J ends lost 5 bases and 0 bases respectively, with 10 bases between them. The chain has TRBV7-9 and TRBJ1-2; D remains unclear. The input for sequencing was peripheral blood, taken 28 days after the second AZD1222 dose. This sequence originates from an adult who received the AZD1222 COVID-19 vaccine. The CDR3 spells CASSPHQANYGYTF. The CDR3 DNA is TGTGCCAGCAGCCCCCATCAGGCTAACTATGGCTACACCTTC.